The 5 T cell receptor beta chains reported below all come from one sample, sequenced in a study of T cells after yellow fever vaccination. MiXCR, applied by TCRdb to the 5' RACE reads, yields one record per CDR3 protein. The sample shows about 320,000 distinct CDR3 sequences, around 10% of them seen only once. The sequenced sample was CD4+ T cells sorted from PBMCs, obtained 45 days after the yellow fever booster vaccination. The receptors were gathered from a man aged 18 to 35 who received the YFV17D yellow fever vaccine.

This clonotype was detected once. This chain joins TRBV2 and TRBJ1-1; unclear D gene. The CDR3 consists of 14 residues. CDR1 is SNHLY, CDR2 FYNNEI, per germline. Trimming left V 7 bases short and J 1 base short, with 13 bases between. The CDR3 protein is CASMGLRGNTEAFF. CDR3 nucleotide sequence: TGTGCCAGCATGGGATTAAGAGGGAACACTGAAGCTTTCTTT.

This clonotype was seen many times. The rearrangement links TRBV20-1 to TRBJ2-3; D is unresolved. Germline V gives CDR1 DFQATT, CDR2 SNEGSKA (reference sequence). V dropped 3 bases and J dropped 0 bases, with 16 bases sitting between them. The CDR3 is made up of 16 amino acids. The CDR3 DNA reads TGCAGTGCTAGTGTCCGGGCCCTCACTAGCACAGATACGCAGTATTTT. It encodes CSASVRALTSTDTQYF.

This clonotype was detected a few times. The chain employs TRBV20-1 and TRBJ1-5; 9 nucleotides align to TRBD1. The length of the CDR3 is 15 residues. J was trimmed by 4 bases and V by 4 bases; bases with no gene match: 8. Germline loops: CDR1 DFQATT, CDR2 SNEGSKA (reference sequence). Written as DNA, the CDR3 is TGCAGTGCTATCGAATTAGACAGGGGGAATCAGCCCCAGCATTTT. Amino acid sequence: CSAIELDRGNQPQHF.

This clonotype has a count of ten or more. The chain has TRBV3-1 and TRBJ2-2; possible D gene TRBD1, 6 bases. This CDR3 is built from 16 residues. V was shortened by 2 bases and J by 0 bases, with 10 bases between the two germline ends. CDR1 LGHDT and CDR2 YNNKEL come from the germline V gene (reference sequence). CDR3 loop: CASSQPGQTNTGELFF. CDR3 nucleotide sequence: TGTGCCAGCAGCCAACCGGGACAAACGAACACCGGGGAGCTGTTTTTT.

This clonotype was observed a handful of times. In nucleotides, the CDR3 is TGCGCCAGCAGGCCGGTGCGGGGGGTCAGTAATGAGCAGTTCTTC. It specifies CASRPVRGVSNEQFF. V gene TRBV10-2 combines with J gene TRBJ2-1, with 8 bases aligning to TRBD2. CDR3 length: 15 amino acids. CDR1 and CDR2 from the germline V gene are WSHSY and SAAADI. Germline trimming cut 6 bases from V and 7 bases from J; bases unmatched to any gene: 11.